The 25 T cell receptor beta chains presented below share a single source sample, sequenced in a study of CDR3 diversity in severe acne. Via MiXCR, TCRdb re-called the PCR reads, giving one row per CDR3 protein. The repertoire holds more than 80,000 distinct CDR3 sequences, with 45% to 55% as singletons. Sequencing was done on a sample of blood. Source of these receptors: a male donor with severe acne vulgaris.

A few counts support this clonotype. V gene TRBV29-1 combines with J gene TRBJ1-2, with 8 bases lining up with TRBD1. The CDR3 has 15 residues. CDR1 SQVTM and CDR2 ANQGSEA come from the germline V gene. V was clipped by 3 bases and J by 0 bases; unmatched bases: 6. CDR3 nucleotide sequence: TGCAGCGTTGATCCGGGACAGGCCGCTAACTATGGCTACACCTTC. Encoded protein: CSVDPGQAANYGYTF.

The table lists this clonotype with a few counts. The J gene is TRBJ2-3, the V gene TRBV28, with 13 positions matching TRBD2. The trim removed 6 bases at V and 2 bases at J, leaving 17 bases unmatched. The CDR3 runs 20 residues. Looked up from germline, CDR1 is MDHEN and CDR2 is SYDVKM. The CDR3 bases are TGTGCCAGCAGGTCACTAGCGGGAGGGCCAACGGGATCCGACACAGATACGCAGTATTTT. As protein: CASRSLAGGPTGSDTDTQYF. The full variable domain, its missing parts supplied by reference TRBV28 and TRBJ2-3, is DVKVTQSSRYLVKRTGEKVFLECVQDMDHENMFWYRQDPGLGLRLIYFSYDVKMKEKGDIPEGYSVSREKKERFSLILESASTNQTSMYLCASRSLAGGPTGSDTDTQYFGPGTRLTVL.

This clonotype was observed at least ten times. CDR3 DNA sequence: TGCGCCAGCAGCCAGAGTCGGGGGGGCCCGGAGACCCAGTACTTC. Translation gives CASSQSRGGPETQYF. This chain connects TRBV4-3 to TRBJ2-5; 8 nucleotides match TRBD2. V lost 3 bases to trimming and J lost 5 bases; unmatched junction nucleotides: 8. This CDR3 is 15 amino acids long. From germline, CDR1 is LGHNA and CDR2 YSLEER.

This clonotype has at least ten counts. The CDR3 protein is CATHFSHETEAFF. Written as DNA, the CDR3 is TGTGCCACCCACTTTAGCCACGAGACTGAAGCTTTCTTT. The V gene is TRBV10-3, the J gene TRBJ1-1; D is undetermined. The CDR3 consists of 13 residues. V was cut by 10 bases and J by 5 bases, with 17 bases left in between. In germline, CDR1 is ENHRY, CDR2 SYGVKD.

This clonotype is termed medium-sized. V and J are TRBV12-3 or TRBV12-4 and TRBJ1-2, with 10 bases identical to TRBD1. The CDR3 length is 11 residues. Trimming took 8 bases from V and 8 from J; bases not matched to a gene: 2. The CDR3 here is CASDRGQGYTF. In nucleotides, the CDR3 is TGTGCCAGCGACAGGGGGCAAGGCTACACCTTC.

The J gene is TRBJ2-1, the V gene TRBV7-1; D may correspond to TRBD1 or TRBD2 (6 bases each). TRBV7-1 is an ORF, and what it does is uncertain. Trimming cost V 3 bases and J 9 bases, with 18 bases left between them. The CDR3 sequence is 15 residues long. This CDR3 reads CASSSNRVGGGEQFF. The CDR3 region has the DNA TGTGCCAGCAGCTCCAACAGGGTCGGGGGCGGTGAGCAGTTCTTC.

As regards this clonotype: The junction departs from germline at one end; a sequencing error may be responsible. The chain is built from TRBV12-3 or TRBV12-4 and TRBJ2-7; either TRBD1 or TRBD2 may supply D (5 bases each). The CDR3 sequence is 12 residues long. Here the CDR3 DNA reads TGTGCCAGCTACCTCGGGGCCGGGGAGCTGTACTTC. It is translated as CASYLGAGELYF.

This clonotype was observed a handful of times. The chain recombines TRBV5-1 with TRBJ2-7; 7 nucleotides match TRBD1. Germline assignment: CDR1 SGHRS and CDR2 YFSETQ. V lost 4 bases and J lost 3; bases outside the gene matches: 10. The CDR3 contains 15 residues. The CDR3 is CASSPNGQAFYEQYF. The CDR3 nucleotides read TGCGCCAGCAGCCCCAATGGACAGGCCTTCTACGAGCAGTACTTC.

The V gene is TRBV10-3, the J gene TRBJ2-5; D remains unclear. Looked up from germline, CDR1 is ENHRY and CDR2 is SYGVKD. The V end lost 5 bases, the J end lost 0 bases, and 16 bases lay between the germline ends. CDR3 length equals 16 residues. Written as DNA, the CDR3 is TGTGCCATCAGTCCCAAAAAAGGACGGGACCAAGAGACCCAGTACTTC. As protein: CAISPKKGRDQETQYF.

The rearrangement joins TRBV9 to TRBJ2-7; perhaps D is TRBD1 or TRBD2 (5 bases each). This CDR3 has 15 residues. Per the germline V gene, CDR1 is SGDLS and CDR2 is YYNGEE. Deletions cut 3 bases from V and 1 base from J, with 14 bases between. This CDR3 is CASSADRGASYEQYF. The CDR3 region has the DNA TGTGCCAGCAGCGCGGATAGGGGAGCATCCTACGAGCAGTACTTC.

As DNA, the CDR3 is TGTGCCAGCTCACCTCAGCGGACCGGGGAGCTGTTTTTT. As protein: CASSPQRTGELFF. V gene TRBV18 combines with J gene TRBJ2-2; weak D call: TRBD2 (5 bases). In germline, CDR1 is KGHSH, CDR2 LQKENI. The CDR3 is 13 residues long. V lost 3 bases, J lost 5 bases, and 7 bases lay in between.

This clonotype was seen at least ten times. The chain carries TRBV11-2 and TRBJ2-7, with TRBD1 identical over 9 bases. Germline assignment: CDR1 SGHAT and CDR2 FQNNGV. There are 12 residues in the CDR3. V shed 5 bases, J shed 11 bases, and the junction held 7 bases outside the gene matches. CDR3 nucleotide sequence: TGTGCCAGCAGCCCTGGGACAGGGAAAAAGTACTTC. Protein: CASSPGTGKKYF.

In this sample, this clonotype turned up many times. Here the CDR3 DNA reads TGCAGCGTCGGTACAGGGATTAGCAATCAGCCCCAGCATTTT. Translated, it gives CSVGTGISNQPQHF. The chain joins TRBV29-1 to TRBJ1-5, with a weak D call TRBD1 (6 bases). The length of the CDR3 is 14 residues. Germline V gene lookup returns CDR1 SQVTM and CDR2 ANQGSEA. V was trimmed by 6 bases and J by 0 bases, leaving 12 bases between them.

As to this clonotype: One end of the junction varies from germline; a read error may be responsible. The genes are TRBV7-2 and TRBJ2-3, with D tentatively TRBD1 or TRBD2 (5 bases each). The germline V gene has CDR1 SGHTA and CDR2 FQGNSA. The CDR3 runs to 14 residues. The CDR3 loop reads CACSLGELGDTQYF. The CDR3 DNA follows: TGTGCCTGCAGCTTAGGGGAGCTCGGGGATACGCAGTATTTT.

There are many counts of this clonotype. The chain employs TRBV9 and TRBJ2-7, with 9 bases fitting TRBD1. The CDR3 totals 14 residues. V gave up 4 bases and J gave up 3 bases; unmatched junction bases: 5. Germline CDR1 reads SGDLS; CDR2 reads YYNGEE. The CDR3 nucleotides read TGTGCCAGCAGCCCGGGACAGGGAGACTACGAGCAGTACTTC. Translated, it gives CASSPGQGDYEQYF.

The chain carries TRBV9 and TRBJ2-7; D gene ambiguous. The V and J ends lost 4 bases and 2 bases respectively, with 10 bases between them. CDR1 SGDLS and CDR2 YYNGEE come from the germline V gene. The CDR3 is made up of 13 amino acids. The CDR3 loop reads CASSTNTAYEQYF. The CDR3 DNA sequence: TGTGCCAGCAGCACAAACACGGCCTACGAGCAGTACTTC.

This chain joins TRBV20-1 and TRBJ1-5; D remains unclear. The germline V gene has CDR1 DFQATT and CDR2 SNEGSKA (reference sequence). This CDR3 has 12 residues. V was trimmed by 6 bases and J by 7 bases, leaving 13 bases between them. CDR3 loop: CSAKIEGQPQHF. The CDR3 DNA follows: TGCAGTGCAAAGATAGAGGGACAGCCCCAGCATTTT.

This chain uses TRBV25-1 with TRBJ1-1; no definite D call. This CDR3 region has 16 residues. Trimming removed 4 bases from V and 0 bases from J, with 15 bases in between. Germline V gene sequence: CDR1 MGHDK, CDR2 SYGVNS. The CDR3 spells CASSVGNPTVNTEAFF. The CDR3 DNA follows: TGTGCCAGCAGTGTGGGAAACCCGACGGTGAACACTGAAGCTTTCTTT.

This chain connects TRBV2 to TRBJ1-4, with D possibly matching TRBD1 (5 bases). The CDR3 consists of 15 residues. The germline gives CDR1 SNHLY, CDR2 FYNNEI. V lost 2 bases to trimming and J lost 3 bases, with 10 bases between them. DNA of the CDR3: TGTGCCAGCAGTGAACGCGGGGCCTCTAATGAAAAACTGTTTTTT. It is translated as CASSERGASNEKLFF.

This rearrangement joins TRBV28 to TRBJ2-7; D remains ambiguous. Per the germline V gene, CDR1 is MDHEN and CDR2 is SYDVKM. Trimming shortened V by 6 bases and J by 5 bases, and 11 bases separated the two germline ends. This CDR3 has 12 amino acids. CDR3 protein: CASRGLVDEQYF. CDR3 nucleotides: TGTGCCAGCAGGGGTTTGGTCGACGAGCAGTACTTC.

This clonotype was picked up many times. The CDR3 spells CASSCRDRVLSGANVLTF. DNA of the CDR3: TGTGCCAGCAGCTGCCGGGACAGGGTTCTCTCTGGGGCCAACGTCCTGACTTTC. The J gene is TRBJ2-6, the V gene TRBV6-4; 9 nucleotides match TRBD1. Germline CDR1 MRHNA, CDR2 SNTAGT. V was clipped by 6 bases and J by 0 bases; unmatched bases: 9. The CDR3 consists of 18 residues.

About this clonotype: One base away lies a much larger clone, so this may be a sequencing read error. The rearrangement links TRBV2 to TRBJ2-7; 11 bases align to TRBD1. CDR1 is SNHLY, CDR2 FYNNEI, per germline. Trimming at V came to 8 bases and at J to 4 bases, leaving 4 bases not matched to a gene. The CDR3 has 13 residues. For the CDR3, the DNA is TGTGCCAGCTCTGGACAGGGGGCGTACGAGCAGTACGTC. It is translated as CASSGQGAYEQYV.

The chain is built from TRBV7-9 and TRBJ2-5; 7 bases match TRBD2. The CDR3 is 15 amino acids. V shed 2 bases, J shed 5 bases, and the junction held 8 bases outside the gene matches. Germline values: CDR1 SEHNR, CDR2 FQNEAQ (reference sequence). Here the CDR3 DNA reads TGTGCCAGCAGCTTATACGGGGGAGGGGTGGAGACCCAGTACTTC. Residues: CASSLYGGGVETQYF.

This clonotype was seen at least ten times. V and J are TRBV29-1 and TRBJ2-2; the match to TRBD2 covers 11 bases. Per the germline V gene, CDR1 is SQVTM and CDR2 is ANQGSEA. The ends lost 7 bases at V and 0 bases at J; junction bases unmatched: 7. The CDR3 contains 16 residues. The CDR3 DNA reads as TGCAGCGGTTCCGGGACTAGCGGAGCGAACACCGGGGAGCTGTTTTTT. It specifies CSGSGTSGANTGELFF.

The chain links TRBV25-1 to TRBJ2-3, with a possible D match to TRBD2 (6 bases). The CDR3 totals 16 residues. Germline V gene data show CDR1 as MGHDK and CDR2 as SYGVNS. V gave up 6 bases and J gave up 2 bases, with 18 bases separating them. CDR3 protein: CASSPGGTGVTDTQYF. CDR3 bases: TGTGCCAGCAGCCCTGGGGGGACGGGCGTCACAGATACGCAGTATTTT.